This T cell receptor (beta chain) was identified in a study of blood T cell repertoires in COVID-19. Across the whole study: COVID-19 samples from acute and convalescent phases originated in the United States, Italy and Spain. The cDNA or gDNA used as material had been derived from T cells, B-cell-depleted T cells, or PBMCs.

This clone was counted a single time. With V trimmed by 4 bases and J by 2 bases, 1 base remained unmatched. The CDR3 is 15 amino acids. The germline gives CDR1 KGHDR, CDR2 SFDVKD. The authors' processing: Amplification from reference gene primers served as the basis for estimated nucleated cell counts. Method: immunoSEQ multiplex PCR; TCRdb's copy keeps in-frame clones and lacks some. V and J calls and clone size are as listed in that table; D and trimming were resolved from the DNA. The table has roughly 250,000 clones, roughly 90% seen once. The source material was peripheral blood. The receptor's source is a man in his 60s who had recovered from COVID-19. The chain links TRBV24-1 to TRBJ1-3, with 10 bases fitting TRBD1. CDR3 protein: CATSDGTGAGNTIYF. The CDR3 DNA reads TGTGCCACCAGTGACGGGACAGGGGCTGGAAACACCATATATTTT.